This T cell receptor (beta chain) was recovered during a study of CD8 T cells in Susac syndrome. The sequenced target, TCR beta, came from blood CD8+ and CD4+ T cells. In contrast to the negatively isolated CD8+ and CD4+ T cells, TEMRA cells were FACS-enriched. RNA totalling roughly 0.5 to 1 ug underwent reverse transcription with random hexamers. TCRdb processed the immunoSEQ multiplex PCR reads anew with MiXCR; each CDR3 protein has one entry. The sample lists 100,000 to 150,000 distinct CDR3 sequences, just over 90% occurring once. The germline V and J ends were trimmed by 1 base and 0 bases, with 19 bases remaining between them. The germline V gene encodes CDR1 MGHRA and CDR2 YSYEKL. CDR3 length equals 19 residues.

The receptor was isolated from a human donor with multiple sclerosis. The chain employs TRBV4-1 and TRBJ2-4; D remains unclear. The source material was CD8+ T cells from PBMCs. The CDR3 nucleotides are TGCGCCAGCAGCCAAGTACATGGCGGTTTGTTTTTAGCCAAAAACATTCAGTACTTC. Residues: CASSQVHGGLFLAKNIQYF.